The T cell receptor beta chain described here comes from a study of response to subunit inactivated influenza vaccine (dated by TCRdb to the late 2010s). Regarding the complete study: Deep quantitative profiling of the T cell receptor repertoire was used in the study to follow responses to a trivalent subunit inactivated influenza vaccine.

This clonotype has more than one count but fewer than ten. The target of this receptor is not known. No qualities accompany the bases; no much larger clone lies one base away. Study-wide findings and limitations: It was suggested by the authors that each seasonal influenza vaccination may recruit only a limited number of new T cells.

According to the germline V gene (reference sequence), CDR1 reads SEHNR and CDR2 reads FQNEAQ. Its CDR3 holds 14 amino acids, cysteine through phenylalanine. The retained sequence is limited to the CDR3, 42 bases, with the frame set at the first base. Between the V and J ends, shortened by 1 base and 10 bases respectively, the junction contains 14 bases. The library was obtained by RT-PCR. Sequencing instrument: Illumina HiSeq 2500. TCRdb reprocessed the public reads (quality trimming at Q25 with fastp, clone calling with MiXCR) and kept in-frame beta chains. For every CDR3 protein sequence, its rows merge into one entry that carries the most common genes and DNA. The sample includes roughly 700,000 distinct CDR3 sequences, with 11% to 15% observed a single time. The ten biggest clones cover 5.5% to 8% of the sample.

This sequence originates from a man aged 45 to 65 who received an inactivated influenza vaccine. Donor details come from another sample of the same person, matched by shared clones. The sequence links TRBV7-9 to TRBJ2-1; no confident D gene assignment can be made. Source: PBMCs from blood, taken around 14 days before vaccination. Read as DNA, the sequence is TGTGCCAGCAGCTTAGTAGAATACCTGGGGGAGCAGTTCTTC. Translated, this is CASSLVEYLGEQFF.